Listed below are T cell receptor beta chains from one sample, sequenced in a study of CD8+ T cells in alopecia areata. Repertoires were generated with immunoSEQ multiplex PCR, while TCRdb's copy carries only in-frame clones and drops some. The sample shows about 120,000 clones, about 50% of them seen only once. This sample comprised CD4+ T cells sorted from blood, obtained at week 4, from a patient treated with tofacitinib. These receptors were taken from a human donor with alopecia areata. Each CDR3 is given with its conserved first and last residue. The D gene is left open where the match is weak. Rows give clone size only sometimes, using once, few, many, or a class for an expanded clone.

cdr3_nt: TGCAGCGTAGCCGGGACAGATACGCAGTATTTT
cdr3_aa: CSVAGTDTQYF
v_call: TRBV29-1
d_call: .
j_call: TRBJ2-3
cdr3_length: 11
clone_size: .

cdr3_nt: TGTGCCAGCAGACTAGCGGAGCACAATGAGCAGTTCTTC
cdr3_aa: CASRLAEHNEQFF
v_call: TRBV6-5
d_call: TRBD2
j_call: TRBJ2-1
cdr3_length: 13
clone_size: .

cdr3_nt: TGTGCCTGGAGTAACAACCCGGGGGGAAAACTGTTTTTT
cdr3_aa: CAWSNNPGGKLFF
v_call: TRBV30
d_call: .
j_call: TRBJ1-4
cdr3_length: 13
clone_size: once

cdr3_nt: TGCAGCGCAGAAGGCGGCTACACCTTC
cdr3_aa: CSAEGGYTF
v_call: TRBV29-1
d_call: .
j_call: TRBJ1-2
cdr3_length: 9
clone_size: .

cdr3_nt: TGCGCCAGCAGCTTGGGGTCCTACAATGAGCAGTTCTTC
cdr3_aa: CASSLGSYNEQFF
v_call: TRBV5-1
d_call: .
j_call: TRBJ2-1
cdr3_length: 13
clone_size: .

cdr3_nt: TGTGCCAGCAGCTTAGTTGGGTTTCCAGGGAAGAGCTCCTACGAGCAGTACTTC
cdr3_aa: CASSLVGFPGKSSYEQYF
v_call: TRBV7-2
d_call: .
j_call: TRBJ2-7
cdr3_length: 18
clone_size: .

cdr3_nt: TGCAGCTTTTCTCGGGGGGCAACTAATGAAAAACTGTTTTTT
cdr3_aa: CSFSRGATNEKLFF
v_call: TRBV29-1
d_call: .
j_call: TRBJ1-4
cdr3_length: 14
clone_size: .

cdr3_nt: TGTGCCAGCAGCTTAGAAGGGACAGATTCCGAGCAGTACTTC
cdr3_aa: CASSLEGTDSEQYF
v_call: TRBV7-9
d_call: TRBD1
j_call: TRBJ2-7
cdr3_length: 14
clone_size: .

cdr3_nt: TGCGCCAGCAGCCGGACCCTGGTGGAGAACACCGGGGAGCTGTTTTTT
cdr3_aa: CASSRTLVENTGELFF
v_call: TRBV5-1
d_call: .
j_call: TRBJ2-2
cdr3_length: 16
clone_size: .

cdr3_nt: TGTGCCAGCAGCGACCCCGGACTAGCGGGAAGTTACGAGCAGTACTTC
cdr3_aa: CASSDPGLAGSYEQYF
v_call: TRBV2
d_call: TRBD2
j_call: TRBJ2-7
cdr3_length: 16
clone_size: .

cdr3_nt: TGCAGCGTTGGAGGTCTCGCCGGGAGCTCCTACAATGAGCAGTTCTTC
cdr3_aa: CSVGGLAGSSYNEQFF
v_call: TRBV29-1
d_call: .
j_call: TRBJ2-1
cdr3_length: 16
clone_size: .

cdr3_nt: TGCGCCAGCAGCCCGAGGACAGGAACCATGAACACTGAAGCTTTCTTT
cdr3_aa: CASSPRTGTMNTEAFF
v_call: TRBV5-1
d_call: TRBD1
j_call: TRBJ1-1
cdr3_length: 16
clone_size: .

cdr3_nt: TGCGCCAGCAGCTATACGACAGGTACTGAAGCTTTCTTT
cdr3_aa: CASSYTTGTEAFF
v_call: TRBV5-1
d_call: .
j_call: TRBJ1-1
cdr3_length: 13
clone_size: .

cdr3_nt: TGTGCCAGCAGCTTGGATGGGTCGGACTATGGCTACACCTTC
cdr3_aa: CASSLDGSDYGYTF
v_call: TRBV5-4
d_call: .
j_call: TRBJ1-2
cdr3_length: 14
clone_size: .

cdr3_nt: TGTGCCTGGAGTGTAGATAGGGATGGCTACACCTTC
cdr3_aa: CAWSVDRDGYTF
v_call: TRBV30
d_call: .
j_call: TRBJ1-2
cdr3_length: 12
clone_size: .

cdr3_nt: TGTGCCAGCAGCTTGAAGGGACTCCACCGGGATACGCAGTATTTT
cdr3_aa: CASSLKGLHRDTQYF
v_call: TRBV7-9
d_call: .
j_call: TRBJ2-3
cdr3_length: 15
clone_size: .

cdr3_nt: TGCGCCAGCACTTTGGGACAGGGCTACGAGCAGTACTTC
cdr3_aa: CASTLGQGYEQYF
v_call: TRBV23-1
d_call: TRBD1
j_call: TRBJ2-7
cdr3_length: 13
clone_size: .

cdr3_nt: TGCGCCAGCAGCTTGCAGAGTCCGGAAGGGACCATATATTTT
cdr3_aa: CASSLQSPEGTIYF
v_call: TRBV5-1
d_call: .
j_call: TRBJ1-3
cdr3_length: 14
clone_size: few

cdr3_nt: TGTGCCTGGAGTGTACTAGCGGGAGTGATAGGGAATGAGCAGTTCTTC
cdr3_aa: CAWSVLAGVIGNEQFF
v_call: TRBV30
d_call: TRBD2
j_call: TRBJ2-1
cdr3_length: 16
clone_size: .

cdr3_nt: TGTGCCAGCAGCCCCCAGCTTCAGTCGTCGGGAAACACCATATATTTT
cdr3_aa: CASSPQLQSSGNTIYF
v_call: TRBV9
d_call: .
j_call: TRBJ1-3
cdr3_length: 16
clone_size: few

cdr3_nt: TGCAGCGTTGTTATGGGTAGTAATTTGTTCTACACCTTC
cdr3_aa: CSVVMGSNLFYTF
v_call: TRBV29-1
d_call: .
j_call: TRBJ1-2
cdr3_length: 13
clone_size: .

cdr3_nt: .
cdr3_aa: CASSLVGTGSDTF
v_call: TRBV5-6
d_call: .
j_call: TRBJ1-2
cdr3_length: 13
clone_size: once

cdr3_nt: TGTGCCAGCTCACCACCCCTAAAAAATGAGCAGTTCTTC
cdr3_aa: CASSPPLKNEQFF
v_call: TRBV18
d_call: .
j_call: TRBJ2-1
cdr3_length: 13
clone_size: .

cdr3_nt: TGTGCCAGCAGCTTAGCGGTCCGCACTGAAGCTTTCTTT
cdr3_aa: CASSLAVRTEAFF
v_call: TRBV7-2
d_call: .
j_call: TRBJ1-1
cdr3_length: 13
clone_size: .

cdr3_nt: TGTGCCAGTAACCCCGGGACTAGCGTAGAGACCCAGTACTTC
cdr3_aa: CASNPGTSVETQYF
v_call: TRBV19
d_call: TRBD2
j_call: TRBJ2-5
cdr3_length: 14
clone_size: .

cdr3_nt: TGTGCCAGCAGTGCCTACAGGGGGCGAACAGATACGCAGTATTTT
cdr3_aa: CASSAYRGRTDTQYF
v_call: TRBV27
d_call: TRBD1
j_call: TRBJ2-3
cdr3_length: 15
clone_size: .

cdr3_nt: TGTGCCTGGAGTGCCCGGGGGGTCAATGAGCAGTTCTTC
cdr3_aa: CAWSARGVNEQFF
v_call: TRBV30
d_call: TRBD2
j_call: TRBJ2-1
cdr3_length: 13
clone_size: .

cdr3_nt: TGCGCCAGCAGCGCGGACAGGGGAAACACCGGGGAGCTGTTTTTT
cdr3_aa: CASSADRGNTGELFF
v_call: TRBV5-1
d_call: TRBD1
j_call: TRBJ2-2
cdr3_length: 15
clone_size: .

cdr3_nt: TGTGCCCGAACTAGCGGGAGAGGTTACAGCAGGAATGAGCAGTTCTTC
cdr3_aa: CARTSGRGYSRNEQFF
v_call: TRBV30
d_call: TRBD2
j_call: TRBJ2-1
cdr3_length: 16
clone_size: few

cdr3_nt: TGTGCCAGCAACGAGGGGCCCAACTATGGCTACACCTTC
cdr3_aa: CASNEGPNYGYTF
v_call: TRBV7-8
d_call: .
j_call: TRBJ1-2
cdr3_length: 13
clone_size: .

cdr3_nt: TGCGCCAGCAGCCCCCCTAGGGACGGGGAGCTGTTTTTT
cdr3_aa: CASSPPRDGELFF
v_call: TRBV4-1
d_call: .
j_call: TRBJ2-2
cdr3_length: 13
clone_size: .

cdr3_nt: TGTGCCAGCCCCCCGGTAGCGGGGAAAGGAGATACGCAGTATTTT
cdr3_aa: CASPPVAGKGDTQYF
v_call: TRBV6-6
d_call: TRBD2
j_call: TRBJ2-3
cdr3_length: 15
clone_size: .

cdr3_nt: TGTGCCACCAGCAGAGATTTGGGGGGCTCCTACGAGCAGTACTTC
cdr3_aa: CATSRDLGGSYEQYF
v_call: TRBV15
d_call: .
j_call: TRBJ2-7
cdr3_length: 15
clone_size: few

cdr3_nt: TGTGCCTACTTGACCGAGAGCTCCTATAATTCACCCCTCCACTTT
cdr3_aa: CAYLTESSYNSPLHF
v_call: TRBV30
d_call: .
j_call: TRBJ1-6
cdr3_length: 15
clone_size: .

cdr3_nt: TGTGCCAGCAGCGTATCGGGACACTGGAATCAGCCCCAGCATTTT
cdr3_aa: CASSVSGHWNQPQHF
v_call: TRBV9
d_call: .
j_call: TRBJ1-5
cdr3_length: 15
clone_size: .

cdr3_nt: TGTGCCAGCAGCCGGGACCCAGTAGGTACGCAGTATTTT
cdr3_aa: CASSRDPVGTQYF
v_call: TRBV6-5
d_call: .
j_call: TRBJ2-3
cdr3_length: 13
clone_size: .

cdr3_nt: TGTGCCAGCAGCTTAGATACAGGGTACAATCAGCCCCAGCATTTT
cdr3_aa: CASSLDTGYNQPQHF
v_call: TRBV7-6
d_call: .
j_call: TRBJ1-5
cdr3_length: 15
clone_size: .

cdr3_nt: TGTGCCAGCAGCTTCGGCGGAAGCTCTGGGGCCAACGTCCTGACTTTC
cdr3_aa: CASSFGGSSGANVLTF
v_call: TRBV5-4
d_call: .
j_call: TRBJ2-6
cdr3_length: 16
clone_size: .

cdr3_nt: TGTGCCAGTAGTATGAGTGGGCAGGTTGGCGGCTACACCTTC
cdr3_aa: CASSMSGQVGGYTF
v_call: TRBV19
d_call: .
j_call: TRBJ1-2
cdr3_length: 14
clone_size: .

cdr3_nt: TGTGCCAGCTCACCAGAGGGGGGAACCCGAGCCAACGTCCTGACTTTC
cdr3_aa: CASSPEGGTRANVLTF
v_call: TRBV18
d_call: .
j_call: TRBJ2-6
cdr3_length: 16
clone_size: .

cdr3_nt: TGTGCCAGCAGCGTAGAAGCGAACACTGAAGCTTTCTTT
cdr3_aa: CASSVEANTEAFF
v_call: TRBV9
d_call: .
j_call: TRBJ1-1
cdr3_length: 13
clone_size: .

cdr3_nt: TGTGCCTGGAGTGTACTAGGGACGGGCGGAAACACCATATATTTT
cdr3_aa: CAWSVLGTGGNTIYF
v_call: TRBV30
d_call: .
j_call: TRBJ1-3
cdr3_length: 15
clone_size: once